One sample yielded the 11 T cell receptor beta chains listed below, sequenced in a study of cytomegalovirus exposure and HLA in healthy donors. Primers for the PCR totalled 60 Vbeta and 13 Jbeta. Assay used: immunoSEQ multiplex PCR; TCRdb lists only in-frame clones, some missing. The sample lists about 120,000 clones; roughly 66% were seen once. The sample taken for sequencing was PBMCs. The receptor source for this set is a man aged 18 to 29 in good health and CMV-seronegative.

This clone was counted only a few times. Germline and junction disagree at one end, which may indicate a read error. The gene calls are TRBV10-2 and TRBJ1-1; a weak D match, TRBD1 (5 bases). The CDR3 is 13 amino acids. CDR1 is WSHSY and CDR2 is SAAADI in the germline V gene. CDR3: CASSESNRDLGPF. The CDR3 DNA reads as TGCGCCAGCAGTGAGTCAAATAGGGACTTGGGGCCTTTT.

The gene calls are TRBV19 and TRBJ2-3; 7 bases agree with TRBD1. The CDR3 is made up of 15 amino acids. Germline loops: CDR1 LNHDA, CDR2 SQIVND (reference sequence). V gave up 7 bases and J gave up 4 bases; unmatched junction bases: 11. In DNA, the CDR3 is TGTGCCAGTATGAGACGGGACAGCGTATCAGATACGCAGTATTTT. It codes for CASMRRDSVSDTQYF.

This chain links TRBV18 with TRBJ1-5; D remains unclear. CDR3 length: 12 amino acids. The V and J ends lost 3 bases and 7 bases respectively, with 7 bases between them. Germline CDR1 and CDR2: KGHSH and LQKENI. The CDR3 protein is CASSPSQQPQHF. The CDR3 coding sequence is TGTGCCAGCTCACCTTCCCAGCAGCCCCAGCATTTT.

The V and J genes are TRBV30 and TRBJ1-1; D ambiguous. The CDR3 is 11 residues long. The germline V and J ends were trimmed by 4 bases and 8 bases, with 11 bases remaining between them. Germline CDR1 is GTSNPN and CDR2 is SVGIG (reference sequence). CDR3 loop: CAWKRSFEAFF. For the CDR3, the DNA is TGTGCCTGGAAAAGAAGCTTCGAAGCTTTCTTT.

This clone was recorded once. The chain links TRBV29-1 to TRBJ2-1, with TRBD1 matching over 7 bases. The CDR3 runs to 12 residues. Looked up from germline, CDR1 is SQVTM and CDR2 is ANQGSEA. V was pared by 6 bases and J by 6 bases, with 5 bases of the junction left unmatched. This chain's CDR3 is CSVVGQSNEQFF. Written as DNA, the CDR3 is TGCAGCGTAGTGGGACAGAGCAATGAGCAGTTCTTC.

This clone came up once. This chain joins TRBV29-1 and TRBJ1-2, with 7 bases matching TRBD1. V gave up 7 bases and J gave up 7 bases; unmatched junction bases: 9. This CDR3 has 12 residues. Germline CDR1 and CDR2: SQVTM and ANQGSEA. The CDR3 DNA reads TGCAGCGCTTCGGACAGGTGGGGTGGCTACACCTTC. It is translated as CSASDRWGGYTF.

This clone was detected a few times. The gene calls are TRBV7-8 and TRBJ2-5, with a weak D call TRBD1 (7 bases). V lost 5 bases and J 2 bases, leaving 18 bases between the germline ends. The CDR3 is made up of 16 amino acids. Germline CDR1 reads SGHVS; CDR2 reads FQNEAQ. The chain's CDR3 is CASSIMTGSGQETQYF. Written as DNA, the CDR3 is TGTGCCAGCAGCATTATGACAGGGAGCGGGCAAGAGACCCAGTACTTC.

The CDR3 region is CASSLGVGGGGYNEQFF. Here the CDR3 DNA reads TGTGCCAGCAGCTTAGGTGTCGGGGGAGGCGGCTACAATGAGCAGTTCTTC. The rearrangement uses TRBV7-9 and TRBJ2-1; tentative D call: TRBD2 (6 bases). This CDR3 is built from 17 residues. V lost 1 base, J lost 3 bases, and 16 bases lay in between. Germline CDR1 and CDR2: SEHNR and FQNEAQ (reference sequence). The full variable domain, rest sourced from reference TRBV7-9 and TRBJ2-1, is DTGVSQNPRHKITKRGQNVTFRCDPISEHNRLYWYRQTLGQGPEFLTYFQNEAQLEKSRLLSDRFSAERPKGSFSTLEIQRTEQGDSAMYLCASSLGVGGGGYNEQFFGPGTRLTVL.

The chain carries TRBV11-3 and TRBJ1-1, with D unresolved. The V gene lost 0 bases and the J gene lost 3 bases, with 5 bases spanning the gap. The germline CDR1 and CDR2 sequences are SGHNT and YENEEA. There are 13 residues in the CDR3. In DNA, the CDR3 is TGTGCCAGCAGCTTAGAGCAGTACACTGAAGCTTTCTTT. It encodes CASSLEQYTEAFF.

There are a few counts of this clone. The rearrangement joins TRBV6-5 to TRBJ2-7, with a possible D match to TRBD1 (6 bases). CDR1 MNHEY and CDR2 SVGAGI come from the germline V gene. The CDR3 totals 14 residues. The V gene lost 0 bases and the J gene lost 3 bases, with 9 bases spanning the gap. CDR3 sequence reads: CASSYSQGFYEQYF. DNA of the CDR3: TGTGCCAGCAGTTACTCACAGGGCTTCTACGAGCAGTACTTC.

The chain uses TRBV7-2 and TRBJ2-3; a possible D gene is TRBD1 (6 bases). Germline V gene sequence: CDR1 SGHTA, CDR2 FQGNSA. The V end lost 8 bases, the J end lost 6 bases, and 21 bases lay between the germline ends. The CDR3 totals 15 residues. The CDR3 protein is CASGEGVLIGDTQYF. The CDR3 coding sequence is TGTGCCAGCGGAGAGGGGGTACTCATCGGGGATACGCAGTATTTT.